The clone carrying this TCR beta chain has just a few counts. No antigen is known for it. Sampling of bone marrow took place during active disease in every patient. Molecular barcoded adaptors covering alpha/delta and beta/gamma chains were used on 400 to 450 ng RNA. TCRdb fed the reads into MiXCR, producing one record per CDR3 protein. The sample carries around 25,000 distinct CDR3 sequences, 22% recorded once. The entry originates in a study of read filtering for tumor transcriptome and immune sequencing. Study-wide results and limits: Approximately 80% of IR-seq clonotypes had one read, totaling approximately 3.3% of reads; RNA-seq: approximately 73% and 42%. Sorted CD138-negative bone marrow cells were not purified T cells.

Input material: a population of CD138-negative cells sorted from bone marrow. This TCR was sampled from a donor aged 40 or older with multiple myeloma.

The CDR3 is CSALGKGRGLTDTQYF. Written as DNA, the CDR3 is TGCAGTGCTCTTGGAAAGGGCAGGGGGTTGACAGATACGCAGTATTTT. The gene calls are TRBV20-1 and TRBJ2-3; 7 nucleotides align to TRBD1. Germline V gives CDR1 DFQATT, CDR2 SNEGSKA (reference sequence). CDR3 length: 16 residues. Trimming at V came to 5 bases and at J to 3 bases, leaving 14 bases not matched to a gene.